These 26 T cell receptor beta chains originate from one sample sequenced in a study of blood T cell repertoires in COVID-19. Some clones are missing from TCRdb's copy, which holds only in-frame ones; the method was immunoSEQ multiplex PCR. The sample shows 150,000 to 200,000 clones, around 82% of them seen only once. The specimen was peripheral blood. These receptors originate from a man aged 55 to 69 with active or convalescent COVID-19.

The CDR3 protein is CASSSGQATDTQYF. The DNA of the CDR3 is TGTGCCAGTAGTTCGGGACAGGCAACAGATACGCAGTATTTT. The chain is built from TRBV19 and TRBJ2-3, with 8 bases identical to TRBD1. Germline V lookup: CDR1 LNHDA, CDR2 SQIVND (reference sequence). There are 14 residues in the CDR3. J was trimmed by 3 bases and V by 5 bases; bases with no gene match: 4. Full variable domain (missing parts from reference TRBV19 and TRBJ2-3): DGGITQSPKYLFRKEGQNVTLSCEQNLNHDAMYWYRQDPGQGLRLIYYSQIVNDFQKGDIAEGYSVSREKKESFPLTVTSAQKNPTAFYLCASSSGQATDTQYFGPGTRLTVL.

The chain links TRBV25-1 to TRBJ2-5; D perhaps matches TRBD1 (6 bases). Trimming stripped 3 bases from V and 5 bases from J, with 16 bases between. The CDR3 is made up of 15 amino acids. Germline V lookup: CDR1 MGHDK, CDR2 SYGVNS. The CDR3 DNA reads TGTGCCAGCAGTGATCCGCAGGGGTTGGGGGAGACCCAGTACTTC. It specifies CASSDPQGLGETQYF.

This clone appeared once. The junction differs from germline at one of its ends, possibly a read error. This CDR3 is CAISTGRVENSPLHF. CDR3 DNA: TGTGCGATCAGTACGGGCAGGGTAGAGAATTCACCCCTCCACTTT. The chain couples TRBV10-3 to TRBJ1-6, with D possibly TRBD1 on 5 matching bases. The CDR3 runs to 15 residues. CDR1 and CDR2 from the germline V gene are ENHRY and SYGVKD.

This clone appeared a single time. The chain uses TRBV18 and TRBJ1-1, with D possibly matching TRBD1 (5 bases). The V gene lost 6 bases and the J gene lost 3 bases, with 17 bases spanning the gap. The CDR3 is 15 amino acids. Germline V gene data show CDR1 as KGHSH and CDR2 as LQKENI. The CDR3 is CASSQVVGGDTEAFF. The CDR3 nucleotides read TGTGCCAGCTCCCAGGTAGTGGGAGGGGACACTGAAGCTTTCTTT.

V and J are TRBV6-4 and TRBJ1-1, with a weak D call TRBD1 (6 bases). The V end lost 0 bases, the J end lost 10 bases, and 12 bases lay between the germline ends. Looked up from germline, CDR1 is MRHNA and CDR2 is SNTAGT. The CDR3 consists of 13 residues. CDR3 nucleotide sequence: TGTGCCAGCAGTGACTCAGAAACAGGGAGAGCTTTCTTT. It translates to CASSDSETGRAFF.

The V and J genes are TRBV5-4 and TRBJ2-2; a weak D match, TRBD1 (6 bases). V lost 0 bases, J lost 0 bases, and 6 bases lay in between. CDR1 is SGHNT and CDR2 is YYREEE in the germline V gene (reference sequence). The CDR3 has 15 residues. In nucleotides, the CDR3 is TGTGCCAGCAGCTTGGACAGGGCGAACACCGGGGAGCTGTTTTTT. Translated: CASSLDRANTGELFF.

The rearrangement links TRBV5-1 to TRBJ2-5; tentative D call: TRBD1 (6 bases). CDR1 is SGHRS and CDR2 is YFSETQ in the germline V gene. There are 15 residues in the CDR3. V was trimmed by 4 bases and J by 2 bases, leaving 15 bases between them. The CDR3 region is CASSPGQSRQETQYF. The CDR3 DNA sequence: TGCGCCAGCAGCCCAGGACAGAGTAGACAAGAGACCCAGTACTTC.

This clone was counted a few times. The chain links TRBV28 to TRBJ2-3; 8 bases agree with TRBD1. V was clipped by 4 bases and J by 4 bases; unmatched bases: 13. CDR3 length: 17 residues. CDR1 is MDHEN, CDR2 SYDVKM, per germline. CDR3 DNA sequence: TGTGCCAGCAGTTCCCCGCTGGACAGGGTTGGAGCAGATACGCAGTATTTT. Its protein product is CASSSPLDRVGADTQYF.

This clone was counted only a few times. For the CDR3, the DNA is TGTGCCAGCAGCTTAGTAAGAGGGATTACCTACGAGCAGTACTTC. Amino acids: CASSLVRGITYEQYF. The rearrangement joins TRBV11-2 to TRBJ2-7; D may be TRBD2 (5 bases). Germline CDR1 is SGHAT and CDR2 is FQNNGV. CDR3 length: 15 amino acids. V was shortened by 1 base and J by 2 bases, with 12 bases between the two germline ends.

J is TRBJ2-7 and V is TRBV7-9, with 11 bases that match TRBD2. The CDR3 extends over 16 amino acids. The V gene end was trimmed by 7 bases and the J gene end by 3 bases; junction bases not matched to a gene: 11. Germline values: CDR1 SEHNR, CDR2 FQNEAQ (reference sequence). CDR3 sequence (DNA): TGTGCCAGCATTCCTCCGGGACTAGCGGCGGGCTACGAGCAGTACTTC. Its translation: CASIPPGLAAGYEQYF.

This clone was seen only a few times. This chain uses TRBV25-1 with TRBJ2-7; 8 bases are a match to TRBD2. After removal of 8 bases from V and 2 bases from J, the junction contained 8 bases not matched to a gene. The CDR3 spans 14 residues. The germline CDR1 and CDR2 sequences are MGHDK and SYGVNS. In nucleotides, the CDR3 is TGTGCCAGCGTATTACGGGGGGGGACCTACGAGCAGTACTTC. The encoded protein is CASVLRGGTYEQYF.

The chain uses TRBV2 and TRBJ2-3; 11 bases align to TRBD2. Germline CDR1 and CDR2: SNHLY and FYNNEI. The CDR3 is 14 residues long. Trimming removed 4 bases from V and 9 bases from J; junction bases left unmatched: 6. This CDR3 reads CASSVLAGEGTQYF. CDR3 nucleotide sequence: TGTGCCAGCAGTGTACTAGCGGGGGAGGGCACGCAGTATTTT. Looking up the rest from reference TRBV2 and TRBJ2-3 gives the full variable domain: EPEVTQTPSHQVTQMGQEVILRCVPISNHLYFYWYRQILGQKVEFLVSFYNNEISEKSEIFDDQFSVERPDGSNFTLKIRSTKLEDSAMYFCASSVLAGEGTQYFGPGTRLTVL.

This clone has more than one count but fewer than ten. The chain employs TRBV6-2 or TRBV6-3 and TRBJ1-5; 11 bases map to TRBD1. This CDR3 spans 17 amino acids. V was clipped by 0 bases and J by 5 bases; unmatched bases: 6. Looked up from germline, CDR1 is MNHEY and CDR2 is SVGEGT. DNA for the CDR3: TGTGCCAGCAGTTACTCGATGAGGACAGGGGGCGATCAGCCCCAGCATTTT. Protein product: CASSYSMRTGGDQPQHF.

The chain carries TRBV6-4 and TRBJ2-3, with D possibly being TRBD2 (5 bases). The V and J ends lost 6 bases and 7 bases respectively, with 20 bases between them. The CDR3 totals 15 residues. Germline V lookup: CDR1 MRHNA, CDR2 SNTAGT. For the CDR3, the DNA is TGTGCCAGCAGCTCCTCCCCGGGGAGCGCCAATACGCAGTATTTT. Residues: CASSSSPGSANTQYF.

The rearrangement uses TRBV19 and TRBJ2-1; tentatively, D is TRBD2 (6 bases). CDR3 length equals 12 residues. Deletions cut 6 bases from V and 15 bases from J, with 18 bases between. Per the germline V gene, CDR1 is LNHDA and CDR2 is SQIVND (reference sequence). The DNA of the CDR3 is TGTGCCAGTAGCGGGAGTTACACTTCACCGTTCTTC. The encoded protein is CASSGSYTSPFF.

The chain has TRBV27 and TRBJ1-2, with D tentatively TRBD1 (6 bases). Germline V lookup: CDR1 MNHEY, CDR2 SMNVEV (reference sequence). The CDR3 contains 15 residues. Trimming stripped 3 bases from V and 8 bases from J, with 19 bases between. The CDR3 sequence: CASSFRGGGFEGYTF. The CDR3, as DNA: TGTGCCAGCAGTTTTAGGGGGGGAGGGTTTGAGGGCTACACCTTC.

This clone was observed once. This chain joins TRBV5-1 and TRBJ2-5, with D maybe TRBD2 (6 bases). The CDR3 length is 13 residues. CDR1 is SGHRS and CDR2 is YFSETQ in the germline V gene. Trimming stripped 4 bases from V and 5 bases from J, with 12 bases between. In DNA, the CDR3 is TGCGCCAGCAGCCCTTATGGGGGGGAGACCCAGTACTTC. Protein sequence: CASSPYGGETQYF.

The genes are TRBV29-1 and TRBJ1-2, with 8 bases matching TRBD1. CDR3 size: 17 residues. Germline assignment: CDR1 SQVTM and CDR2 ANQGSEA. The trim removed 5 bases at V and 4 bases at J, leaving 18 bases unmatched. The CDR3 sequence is CSVPPRGLKGLGYGYTF. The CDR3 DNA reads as TGCAGCGTTCCACCCAGGGGGCTAAAAGGGTTGGGCTATGGCTACACCTTC. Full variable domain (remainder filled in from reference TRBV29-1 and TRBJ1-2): SAVISQKPSRDICQRGTSLTIQCQVDSQVTMMFWYRQQPGQSLTLIATANQGSEATYESGFVIDKFPISRPNLTFSTLTVSNMSPEDSSIYLCSVPPRGLKGLGYGYTFGSGTRLTVV.

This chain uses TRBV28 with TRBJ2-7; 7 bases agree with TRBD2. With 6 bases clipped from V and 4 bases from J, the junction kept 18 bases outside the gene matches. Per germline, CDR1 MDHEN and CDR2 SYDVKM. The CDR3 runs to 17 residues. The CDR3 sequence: CASSLASSGRTPYEQYF. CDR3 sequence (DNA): TGTGCCAGCAGCCTGGCCTCTAGCGGACGAACACCGTACGAGCAGTACTTC. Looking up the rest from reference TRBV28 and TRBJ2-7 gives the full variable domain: DVKVTQSSRYLVKRTGEKVFLECVQDMDHENMFWYRQDPGLGLRLIYFSYDVKMKEKGDIPEGYSVSREKKERFSLILESASTNQTSMYLCASSLASSGRTPYEQYFGPGTRLTVT.

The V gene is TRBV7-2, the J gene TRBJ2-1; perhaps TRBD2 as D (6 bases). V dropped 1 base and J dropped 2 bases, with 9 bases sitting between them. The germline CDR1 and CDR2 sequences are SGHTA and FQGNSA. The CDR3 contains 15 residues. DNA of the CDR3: TGTGCCAGCAGCTTAGAGTCGGGGGCCTACAATGAGCAGTTCTTC. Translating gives CASSLESGAYNEQFF.

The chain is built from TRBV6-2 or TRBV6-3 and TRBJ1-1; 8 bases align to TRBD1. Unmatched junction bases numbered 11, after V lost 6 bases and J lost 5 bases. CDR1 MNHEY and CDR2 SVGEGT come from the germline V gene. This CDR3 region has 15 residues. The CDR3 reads CASSQTRQGKTEAFF. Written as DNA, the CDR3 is TGTGCCAGCAGCCAGACTCGACAGGGGAAAACTGAAGCTTTCTTT.

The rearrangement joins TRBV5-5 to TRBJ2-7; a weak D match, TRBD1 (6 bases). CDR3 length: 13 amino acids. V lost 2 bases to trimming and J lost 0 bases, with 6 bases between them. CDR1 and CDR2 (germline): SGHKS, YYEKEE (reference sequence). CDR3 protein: CASSLQGSYEQYF. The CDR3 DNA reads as TGTGCCAGCAGCTTACAGGGCTCCTACGAGCAGTACTTC. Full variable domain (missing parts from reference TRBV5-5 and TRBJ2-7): DAGVTQSPTHLIKTRGQQVTLRCSPISGHKSVSWYQQVLGQGPQFIFQYYEKEERGRGNFPDRFSARQFPNYSSELNVNALLLGDSALYLCASSLQGSYEQYFGPGTRLTVT.

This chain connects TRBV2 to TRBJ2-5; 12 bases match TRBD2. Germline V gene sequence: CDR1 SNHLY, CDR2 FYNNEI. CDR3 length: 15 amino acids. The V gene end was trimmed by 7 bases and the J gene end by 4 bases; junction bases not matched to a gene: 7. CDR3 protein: CASKAGTSGLETQYF. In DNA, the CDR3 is TGTGCCAGCAAGGCCGGGACTAGCGGGTTAGAGACCCAGTACTTC.

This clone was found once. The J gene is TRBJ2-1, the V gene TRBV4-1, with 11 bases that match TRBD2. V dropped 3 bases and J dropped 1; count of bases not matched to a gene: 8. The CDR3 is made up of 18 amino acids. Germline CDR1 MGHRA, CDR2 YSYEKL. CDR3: CASSHSTSGAASYNEQFF. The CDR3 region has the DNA TGCGCCAGCAGCCACTCGACTAGCGGGGCAGCTTCCTACAATGAGCAGTTCTTC.

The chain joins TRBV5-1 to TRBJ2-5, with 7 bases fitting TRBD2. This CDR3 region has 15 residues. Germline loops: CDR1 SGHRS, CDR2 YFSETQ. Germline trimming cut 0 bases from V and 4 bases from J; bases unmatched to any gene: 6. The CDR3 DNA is TGCGCCAGCAGCTTGGGTGGACTAGTGTTAGAGACCCAGTACTTC. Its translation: CASSLGGLVLETQYF.

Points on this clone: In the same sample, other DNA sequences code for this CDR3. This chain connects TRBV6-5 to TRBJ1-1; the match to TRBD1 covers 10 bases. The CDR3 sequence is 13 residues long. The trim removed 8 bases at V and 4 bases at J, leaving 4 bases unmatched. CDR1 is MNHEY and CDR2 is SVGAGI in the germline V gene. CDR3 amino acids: CASSRTGGTEAFF. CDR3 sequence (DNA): TGTGCCAGCTCCCGGACAGGGGGCACTGAAGCTTTCTTT.